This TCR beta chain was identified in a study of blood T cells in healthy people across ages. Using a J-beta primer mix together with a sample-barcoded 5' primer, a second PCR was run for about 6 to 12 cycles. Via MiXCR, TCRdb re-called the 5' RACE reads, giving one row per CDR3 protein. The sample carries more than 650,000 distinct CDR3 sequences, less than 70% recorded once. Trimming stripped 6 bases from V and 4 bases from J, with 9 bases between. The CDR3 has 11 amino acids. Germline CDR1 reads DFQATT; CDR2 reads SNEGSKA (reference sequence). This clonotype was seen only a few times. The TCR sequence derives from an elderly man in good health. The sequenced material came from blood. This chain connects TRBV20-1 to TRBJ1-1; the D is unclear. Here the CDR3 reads CSAALSTEAFF. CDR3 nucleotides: TGCAGTGCCGCGCTGAGCACTGAAGCTTTCTTT.